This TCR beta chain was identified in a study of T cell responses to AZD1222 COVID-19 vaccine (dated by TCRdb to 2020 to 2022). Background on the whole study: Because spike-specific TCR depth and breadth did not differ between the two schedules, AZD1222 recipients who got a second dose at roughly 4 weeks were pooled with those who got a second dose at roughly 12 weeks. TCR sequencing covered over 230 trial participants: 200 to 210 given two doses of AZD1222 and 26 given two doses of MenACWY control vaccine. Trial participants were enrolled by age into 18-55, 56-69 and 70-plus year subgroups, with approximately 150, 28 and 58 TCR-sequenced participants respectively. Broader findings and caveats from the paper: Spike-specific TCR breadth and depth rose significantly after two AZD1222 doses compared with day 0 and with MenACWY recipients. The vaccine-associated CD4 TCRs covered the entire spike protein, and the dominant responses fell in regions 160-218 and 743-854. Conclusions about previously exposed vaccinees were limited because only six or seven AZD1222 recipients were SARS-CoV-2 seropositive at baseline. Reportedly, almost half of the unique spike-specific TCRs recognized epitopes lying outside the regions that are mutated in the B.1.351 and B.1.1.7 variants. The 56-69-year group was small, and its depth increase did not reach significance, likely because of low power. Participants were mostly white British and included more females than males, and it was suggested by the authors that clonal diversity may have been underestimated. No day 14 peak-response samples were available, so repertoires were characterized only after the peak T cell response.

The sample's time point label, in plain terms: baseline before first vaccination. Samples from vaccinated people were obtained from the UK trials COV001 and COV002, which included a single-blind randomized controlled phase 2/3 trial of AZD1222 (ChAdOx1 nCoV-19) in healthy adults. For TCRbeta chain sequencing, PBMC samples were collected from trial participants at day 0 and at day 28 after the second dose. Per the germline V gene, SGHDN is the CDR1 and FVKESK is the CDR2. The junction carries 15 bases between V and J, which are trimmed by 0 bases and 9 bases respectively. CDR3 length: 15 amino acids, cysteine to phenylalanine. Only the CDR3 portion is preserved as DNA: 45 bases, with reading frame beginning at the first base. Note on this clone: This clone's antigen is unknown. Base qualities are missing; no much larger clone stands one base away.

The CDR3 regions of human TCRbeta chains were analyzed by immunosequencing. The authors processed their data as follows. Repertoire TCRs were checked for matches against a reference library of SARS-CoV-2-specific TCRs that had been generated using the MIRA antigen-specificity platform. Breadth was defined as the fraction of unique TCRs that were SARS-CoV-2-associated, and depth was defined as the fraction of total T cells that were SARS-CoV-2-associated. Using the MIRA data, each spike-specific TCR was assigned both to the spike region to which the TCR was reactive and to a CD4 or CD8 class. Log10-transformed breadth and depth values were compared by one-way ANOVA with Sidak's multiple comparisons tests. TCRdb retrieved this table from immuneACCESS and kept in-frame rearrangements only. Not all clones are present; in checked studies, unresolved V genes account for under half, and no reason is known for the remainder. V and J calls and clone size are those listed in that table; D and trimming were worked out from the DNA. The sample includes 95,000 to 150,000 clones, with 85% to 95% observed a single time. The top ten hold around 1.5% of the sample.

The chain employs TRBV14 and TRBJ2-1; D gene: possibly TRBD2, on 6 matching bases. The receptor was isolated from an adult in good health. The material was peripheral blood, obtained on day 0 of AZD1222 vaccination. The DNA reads TGTGCCAGCAGCCAAGATCTAGCGCCCTATAGTGAGCAGTTCTTC. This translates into CASSQDLAPYSEQFF.